This is a list of T cell receptor beta chains from one sample in a study of cytomegalovirus exposure and HLA in healthy donors. Produced via immunoSEQ multiplex PCR; TCRdb's table is partial and in-frame only. The profile shows more than 100,000 clones, around three quarters of them singletons. Sequenced: PBMCs. Every receptor here comes from a human donor in good health. Both conserved end residues are part of each CDR3. Fields, in order: J gene, V gene, CDR3 length, D gene, clone size, CDR3 DNA, CDR3 protein. D genes are given only for firm matches. Clone size appears in some rows only: once, few, many, or a class for an expanded clone.

>TRBJ2-7|TRBV11-2|14|NA|few
TGTGCCAGCAGCACCAGCGGGACAAGCAACGAGCAGTACTTC
CASSTSGTSNEQYF
>TRBJ1-2|TRBV6-5|16|TRBD1|NA
TGTGCCAGCAGTTACTCGGGACAGGGAACAAGCTATGGCTACACCTTC
CASSYSGQGTSYGYTF
>TRBJ2-3|TRBV28|16|TRBD2|NA
TGTGCCAGCAGTCCAATACTAGCGGGAGGCACAGATACGCAGTATTTT
CASSPILAGGTDTQYF
>TRBJ1-4|TRBV6-1|15|NA|NA
TGTGCCAGCAGTGAAAGAGGGCGCACTAATGAAAAACTGTTTTTT
CASSERGRTNEKLFF
>TRBJ2-7|TRBV28|14|TRBD2|NA
TGTGCCAGCAGTCCCCAGGGACTATCCTCCGAGCAGTACTTC
CASSPQGLSSEQYF
>TRBJ2-2|TRBV5-8|16|NA|NA
TGTGCCAGCAGCGGGGATCAGGGGAAGAGCACCGGGGAGCTGTTTTTT
CASSGDQGKSTGELFF
>TRBJ2-7|TRBV21-1|15|NA|once
TGTGCCAGCAGCCCGGCCGGGAACGCGGACTACGAGCAGTACTTC
CASSPAGNADYEQYF
>TRBJ2-7|TRBV6-1|14|TRBD1|few
TGTGCCACTCTGACAGGGGGTGTTCCTTACGAGCAGTACTTC
CATLTGGVPYEQYF
>TRBJ1-2|TRBV5-1|15|NA|NA
TGCGCCAGCAGCTTCACAGGCGATCAAGCTTATGGCTACACCTTC
CASSFTGDQAYGYTF
>TRBJ2-2|TRBV15|15|NA|NA
TGTGCCACCAGCGTTCCCCAGGAGGACACCGGGGAGCTGTTTTTT
CATSVPQEDTGELFF
>TRBJ1-4|TRBV6-6|11|NA|NA
TGTGCCAGCAGTCTCTCGGAAAAACTGTTTTTT
CASSLSEKLFF
>TRBJ1-2|TRBV6-5|15|TRBD1|few
TGTGCCAGCAGTTCCCCGGACAGGGGGCGGCATGGCTACACCTTC
CASSSPDRGRHGYTF
>TRBJ1-1|TRBV11-3|13|TRBD1|NA
TGTGCCAGCAGCTTAGACACAGGGGCTGAAGCTTTCTTT
CASSLDTGAEAFF
>TRBJ2-7|TRBV5-4|13|TRBD2|once
TGTGCCAGCAGCTTGACTAGCGCTTACGAGCAGTACTTC
CASSLTSAYEQYF
>TRBJ2-1|TRBV7-3|15|TRBD2|NA
TGTGCCAGCAGCCCCACTAGCGGGACCGACAATGAGCAGTTCTTC
CASSPTSGTDNEQFF
>TRBJ2-7|TRBV5-1|15|TRBD2|few
TGCGCCAGCAGCTTAAGGACGGGAGGGCCGGGGGAGCAGTACTTC
CASSLRTGGPGEQYF
>TRBJ2-2|TRBV5-4|15|TRBD2|NA
TGTGCCAGCAGCTCAGCTAGCGGGGTCACCGGGGAGCTGTTTTTT
CASSSASGVTGELFF
>TRBJ2-7|TRBV5-1|14|TRBD1|few
TGCGCCAGCAGCTTGCGGGACAGGGACCACGAGCAGTACTTC
CASSLRDRDHEQYF
>TRBJ1-1|TRBV28|13|NA|few
TGTGCCAGCTCCTCCTCTATGAACACTGAAGCTTTCTTT
CASSSSMNTEAFF
>TRBJ1-4|TRBV29-1|11|NA|few
TGCAGCGTTGAAATACGGGGAAAACTGTTTTTT
CSVEIRGKLFF
>TRBJ2-6|TRBV21-1|17|NA|NA
TGTGCCAGCAGCTGGGGCAAGGGCTACTCTGGGGCCAACGGCCTGACTTTC
CASSWGKGYSGANGLTF
>TRBJ2-1|TRBV19|12|NA|NA
TGTGCCAGTACGACTAGGTACAATGAGCAGTTCTTC
CASTTRYNEQFF
>TRBJ2-7|TRBV7-3|14|TRBD1|NA
TGTGCCAGCAGCTGGAACAGGGGTAGGGACGAGCAGTACTTC
CASSWNRGRDEQYF
>TRBJ1-5|TRBV18|13|TRBD1|NA
TGTGCCAGCTCAACCGACAGGGCCCAGCCCCAGCATTTT
CASSTDRAQPQHF